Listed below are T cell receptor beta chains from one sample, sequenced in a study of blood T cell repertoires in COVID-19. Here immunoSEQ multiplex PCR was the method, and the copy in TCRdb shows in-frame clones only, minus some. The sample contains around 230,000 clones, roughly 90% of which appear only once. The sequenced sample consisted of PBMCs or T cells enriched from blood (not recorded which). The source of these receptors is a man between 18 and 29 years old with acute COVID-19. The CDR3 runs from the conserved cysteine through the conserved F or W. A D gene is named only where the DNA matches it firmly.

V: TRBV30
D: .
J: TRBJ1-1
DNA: TGTGCCTGGATTCCAGGTAGAATCTTAAACACTGAAGCTTTCTTT
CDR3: CAWIPGRILNTEAFF

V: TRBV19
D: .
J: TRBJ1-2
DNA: TGTGCCAGTAGGGCTCAGCCTTCCGGGGGAGGCTACACCTTC
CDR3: CASRAQPSGGGYTF

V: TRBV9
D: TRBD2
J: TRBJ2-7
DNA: TGTGCCAGCAGCGTGTCTAGCGGGAACTACGAGCAGTACTTC
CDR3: CASSVSSGNYEQYF

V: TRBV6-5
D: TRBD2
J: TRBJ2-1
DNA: TGTGCCAGCAGTTACTCTCCGGGGGGTAATGAGCAGTTCTTC
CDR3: CASSYSPGGNEQFF

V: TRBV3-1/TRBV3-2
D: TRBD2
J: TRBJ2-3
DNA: TGTGCCAGCAGCCAAGATCGAGGACTAGCGGGAGAATCAGATACGCAGTATTTT
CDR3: CASSQDRGLAGESDTQYF

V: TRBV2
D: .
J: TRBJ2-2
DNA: TGTGCCAGCAGTCAGGGACTGTACACCGGGGAGCTGTTTTTT
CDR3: CASSQGLYTGELFF

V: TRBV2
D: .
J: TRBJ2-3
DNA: TGTGCCAGCGAGTATAGCACAGATACGCAGTATTTT
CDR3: CASEYSTDTQYF

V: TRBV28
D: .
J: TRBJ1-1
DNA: TGTGCCAGCAGCATAGGGGGTGGGAACACTGAAGCTTTCTTT
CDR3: CASSIGGGNTEAFF

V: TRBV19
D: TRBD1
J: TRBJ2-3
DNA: TGTGCCAGTCTCCCGGGGACAGAAAGCACAGATACGCAGTATTTT
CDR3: CASLPGTESTDTQYF

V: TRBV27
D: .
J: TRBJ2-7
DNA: TGTGCCAGCAGTACGACGGTACCCTCGGGCTACGAGCAGTACTTC
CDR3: CASSTTVPSGYEQYF

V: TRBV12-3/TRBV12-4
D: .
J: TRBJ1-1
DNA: TGTGCCAGCAGTTCGGGGGAGATTGAAGCTTTCTTT
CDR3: CASSSGEIEAFF

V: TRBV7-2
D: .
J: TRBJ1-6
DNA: TGTGCCAGCAGCTTAGTGCCGGGGATCTATAATTCACCCCTCCACTTT
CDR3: CASSLVPGIYNSPLHF

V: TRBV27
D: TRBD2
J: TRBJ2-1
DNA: TGTGCCAGCAGTCTCACTAGCGACTACAATGAGCAGTTCTTC
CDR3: CASSLTSDYNEQFF

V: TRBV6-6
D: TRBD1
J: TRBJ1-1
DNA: TGTGCCAGCAGTCCCCGTTCATTCAGGGGGATGAACACTGAAGCTTTCTTT
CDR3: CASSPRSFRGMNTEAFF

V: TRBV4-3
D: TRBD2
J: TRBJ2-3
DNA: TGCGCCAGCAGCCTTCTGGGACTAGCGGCCGGGGATACGCAGTATTTT
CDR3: CASSLLGLAAGDTQYF

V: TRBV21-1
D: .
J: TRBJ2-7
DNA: TGTGCCAGCAGCAAAGCAACGGCGGGGGAGCAGTACTTC
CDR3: CASSKATAGEQYF